Below are 18 T cell receptor beta chains sequenced from a single sample in a study of cytomegalovirus exposure and HLA in healthy donors. 13 Jbeta primers and 60 Vbeta primers were used for the PCR. Only in-frame clones appear in the TCRdb table, and some are missing; sequencing was by immunoSEQ multiplex PCR. Here the sample spans over 150,000 clones, approximately 85% being singletons. Sequenced: PBMCs. The receptors originated from a man under 40 in good health and CMV-seropositive.

The V and J genes are TRBV6-1 and TRBJ2-1; 8 nucleotides agree with TRBD2. This CDR3 spans 15 amino acids. The trim removed 5 bases at V and 1 base at J, leaving 4 bases unmatched. CDR1 is MNHNS and CDR2 is SASEGT in the germline V gene. The CDR3 here is CASSSTSGSYNEQFF. The CDR3 DNA follows: TGTGCCAGCAGTTCTACTAGCGGTTCCTACAATGAGCAGTTCTTC.

The genes are TRBV9 and TRBJ2-1; 10 nucleotides line up with TRBD2. This CDR3 has 15 residues. In germline, CDR1 is SGDLS, CDR2 YYNGEE. The V and J ends lost 4 bases and 7 bases, in that order; junction bases with no gene match: 8. The CDR3 nucleotides are TGTGCCAGCAGCTCTAGCGGGAGTTCGCTTAATGAGCAGTTCTTC. Its translation is CASSSSGSSLNEQFF.

V gene TRBV21-1 combines with J gene TRBJ2-7; the table's D call of TRBD2 was not tested on the DNA. TRBV21-1 constitutes a pseudogene. The CDR3 covers 16 residues. The CDR3 DNA follows: TGTGCCAGCAGCAAGATCGTAGCGGGAAGAACTTACGAGCAGTACGTC. Amino acids: CASSKIVAGRTYEQYV.

The chain uses TRBV2 and TRBJ2-2, with no clear D. CDR1 and CDR2 (germline): SNHLY, FYNNEI. Trimming stripped 3 bases from V and 6 bases from J, with 8 bases between. The CDR3 extends over 13 amino acids. The CDR3 DNA sequence: TGTGCCAGCAGTGAGATCCAGGCCGGGGAGCTGTTTTTT. As protein: CASSEIQAGELFF.

The chain joins TRBV4-1 to TRBJ1-2, with 7 bases lining up with TRBD1. Germline CDR1 is MGHRA and CDR2 is YSYEKL. V gave up 1 base and J gave up 1 base; unmatched junction bases: 3. The CDR3 is 15 amino acids. CDR3 bases: TGCGCCAGCAGCCAAGTCCAGGGGGATAACTATGGCTACACCTTC. The encoded protein is CASSQVQGDNYGYTF.

This clone was observed a few times. The CDR3 DNA sequence: TGTGCCAGCACCCAGACAGGGGAGAACACTGAAGCTTTCTTT. Amino acids: CASTQTGENTEAFF. V is TRBV9 and J is TRBJ1-1, with TRBD1 matching 8 bases. With V trimmed by 6 bases and J by 1 base, 5 bases remained unmatched. The CDR3 has 14 amino acids. Looked up from germline, CDR1 is SGDLS and CDR2 is YYNGEE.

The J gene is TRBJ2-7, the V gene TRBV7-3, with 11 bases identical to TRBD2. This CDR3 comprises 14 residues. J lost 5 bases, V lost 6 bases, and 6 bases had no gene match. CDR1 and CDR2 (germline): SGHTA, FQGTGA. The CDR3 here is CASSVAGGLDEQYF. CDR3 DNA: TGTGCCAGCAGTGTAGCGGGAGGGCTGGACGAGCAGTACTTC. Using reference TRBV7-3 and TRBJ2-7 for the parts outside the CDR3, the full variable domain is GAGVSQTPSNKVTEKGKYVELRCDPISGHTALYWYRQSLGQGPEFLIYFQGTGAADDSGLPNDRFFAVRPEGSVSTLKIQRTERGDSAVYLCASSVAGGLDEQYFGPGTRLTVT.

This clone has only one observation. The V gene is TRBV9, the J gene TRBJ1-1, with a tentative D call TRBD1 (6 bases). The CDR3 runs to 14 residues. V was shortened by 0 bases and J by 5 bases, with 11 bases between the two germline ends. In germline, CDR1 is SGDLS, CDR2 YYNGEE. The CDR3 nucleotides are TGTGCCAGCAGCGTAGTGCCAGGGGAAACTGAAGCTTTCTTT. It yields the protein CASSVVPGETEAFF.

The chain links TRBV7-8 to TRBJ2-7; D perhaps matches TRBD2 (7 bases). V was pared by 4 bases and J by 5 bases, with 18 bases between. Germline V CDR1 and CDR2: SGHVS, FQNEAQ. This CDR3 has 15 residues. CDR3 residues: CASSSLGGPGHEQYF. DNA of the CDR3: TGTGCCAGCAGCTCTTTGGGGGGGCCCGGCCACGAGCAGTACTTC.

The chain links TRBV5-6 to TRBJ2-1; the D gene is possibly TRBD1 (6 bases). The CDR3 contains 17 residues. Germline V lookup: CDR1 SGHDT, CDR2 YYEEEE. Trimming shortened V by 0 bases and J by 4 bases, and 17 bases separated the two germline ends. DNA of the CDR3: TGTGCCAGCAGCTTGGCCGAGGGGGACCACCTATACAATGAGCAGTTCTTC. It yields the protein CASSLAEGDHLYNEQFF. Full variable domain (outside the CDR3, taken from reference TRBV5-6 and TRBJ2-1): DAGVTQSPTHLIKTRGQQVTLRCSPKSGHDTVSWYQQALGQGPQFIFQYYEEEERQRGNFPDRFSGHQFPNYSSELNVNALLLGDSALYLCASSLAEGDHLYNEQFFGPGTRLTVL.

The rearrangement links TRBV9 to TRBJ2-1, with D hard to call. There are 16 residues in the CDR3. The germline V and J ends were trimmed by 4 bases and 0 bases, with 14 bases remaining between them. Germline V gene lookup returns CDR1 SGDLS and CDR2 YYNGEE. The CDR3 coding sequence is TGTGCCAGCAGCTTCGAAACTCGGAGCTCCTACAATGAGCAGTTCTTC. This codes for CASSFETRSSYNEQFF.

The chain has TRBV29-1 and TRBJ2-7, with D possibly matching TRBD2 (7 bases). Germline V gene sequence: CDR1 SQVTM, CDR2 ANQGSEA. There are 14 residues in the CDR3. V was trimmed by 3 bases and J by 5 bases, leaving 17 bases between them. In DNA form, the CDR3 reads TGCAGCGTTGATAGGCAAGGGGGGGCCGACGAGCAGTACTTC. This sequence encodes CSVDRQGGADEQYF.

The rearrangement uses TRBV6-5 and TRBJ2-1; 7 bases agree with TRBD2. The junction had 9 bases not matched to a gene; V was cut back by 10 bases and J by 0 bases. Per the germline V gene, CDR1 is MNHEY and CDR2 is SVGAGI. CDR3 size: 15 residues. Here the CDR3 DNA reads TGTGCCACGAGTTCTCTAGCGGTCTCCTACAATGAGCAGTTCTTC. Amino acids: CATSSLAVSYNEQFF.

The CDR3 nucleotides read TGTGCCAGCACCTTGGGCGCAGGGTACAATCAGCCCCAGCATTTT. Protein product: CASTLGAGYNQPQHF. The chain carries TRBV7-8 and TRBJ1-5, with a weak D call TRBD1 (5 bases). With 7 bases removed from V and 3 bases from J, the gap between germline ends came to 16 bases. Germline V gene sequence: CDR1 SGHVS, CDR2 FQNEAQ. The CDR3 is 15 residues long.

This rearrangement joins TRBV11-3 to TRBJ2-6, with a weak D call TRBD1 (6 bases). There are 17 residues in the CDR3. Germline V lookup: CDR1 SGHNT, CDR2 YENEEA. V lost 5 bases and J 6 bases, leaving 20 bases between the germline ends. Here the CDR3 reads CASSDRKGRLKANVLTF. The CDR3 bases are TGTGCCAGCAGCGACAGGAAGGGACGGCTAAAGGCCAACGTCCTGACTTTC.

This clone has ten or more counts. At the DNA level, this CDR3 is encoded by other sequences in the same sample as well. This chain joins TRBV19 and TRBJ1-1, with D uncertain. Germline assignment: CDR1 LNHDA and CDR2 SQIVND (reference sequence). V was trimmed by 3 bases and J by 2 bases, leaving 7 bases between them. The CDR3 has 13 amino acids. The CDR3 nucleotides are TGTGCCAGTAGTATTGGAGCCAACACTGAAGCTTTCTTT. Translated: CASSIGANTEAFF.

The J gene is TRBJ2-3, the V gene TRBV29-1; TRBD1 agrees at 8 bases. The germline CDR1 and CDR2 sequences are SQVTM and ANQGSEA. The CDR3 loop spans 14 amino acids. V gave up 8 bases and J gave up 2 bases; unmatched junction bases: 9. The CDR3 spells CSTPDRASTDTQYF. Here the CDR3 DNA reads TGCAGCACCCCGGACAGGGCCTCCACAGATACGCAGTATTTT.

V is TRBV19 and J is TRBJ1-5; D is unresolved. V was shortened by 8 bases and J by 7 bases, with 15 bases between the two germline ends. Germline CDR1 is LNHDA and CDR2 is SQIVND (reference sequence). The CDR3 covers 13 residues. CDR3 region: CASSPAVLQPQHF. CDR3 coding DNA: TGTGCCAGTTCGCCGGCGGTGTTACAGCCCCAGCATTTT.